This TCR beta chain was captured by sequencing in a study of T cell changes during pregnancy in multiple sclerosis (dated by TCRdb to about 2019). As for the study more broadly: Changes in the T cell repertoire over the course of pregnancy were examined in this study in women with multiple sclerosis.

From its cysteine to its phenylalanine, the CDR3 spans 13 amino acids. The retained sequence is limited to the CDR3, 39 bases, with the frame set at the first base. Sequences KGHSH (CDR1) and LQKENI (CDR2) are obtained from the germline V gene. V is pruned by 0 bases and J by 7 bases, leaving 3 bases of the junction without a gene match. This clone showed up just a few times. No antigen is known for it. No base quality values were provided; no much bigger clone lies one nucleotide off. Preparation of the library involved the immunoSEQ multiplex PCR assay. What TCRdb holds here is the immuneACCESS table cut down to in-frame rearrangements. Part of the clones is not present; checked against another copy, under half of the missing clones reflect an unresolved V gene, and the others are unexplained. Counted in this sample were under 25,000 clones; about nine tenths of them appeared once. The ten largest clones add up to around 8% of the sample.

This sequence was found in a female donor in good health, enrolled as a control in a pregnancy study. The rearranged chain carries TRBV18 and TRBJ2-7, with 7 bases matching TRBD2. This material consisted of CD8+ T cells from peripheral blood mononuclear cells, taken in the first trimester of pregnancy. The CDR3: CASSPPGGEEQYF. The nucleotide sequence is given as TGTGCCAGCTCACCACCGGGAGGGGAAGAGCAGTACTTC.